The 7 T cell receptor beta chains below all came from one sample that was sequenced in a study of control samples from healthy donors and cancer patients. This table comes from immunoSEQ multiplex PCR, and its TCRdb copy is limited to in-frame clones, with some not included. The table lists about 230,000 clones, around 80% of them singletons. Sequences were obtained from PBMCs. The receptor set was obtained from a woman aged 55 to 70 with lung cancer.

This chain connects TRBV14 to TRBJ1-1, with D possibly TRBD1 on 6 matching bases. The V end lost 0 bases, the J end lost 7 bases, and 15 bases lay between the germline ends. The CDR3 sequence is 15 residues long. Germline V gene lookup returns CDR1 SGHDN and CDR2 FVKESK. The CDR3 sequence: CASSQDYRTEVEAFF. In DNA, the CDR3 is TGTGCCAGCAGCCAAGATTACAGGACAGAGGTTGAAGCTTTCTTT.

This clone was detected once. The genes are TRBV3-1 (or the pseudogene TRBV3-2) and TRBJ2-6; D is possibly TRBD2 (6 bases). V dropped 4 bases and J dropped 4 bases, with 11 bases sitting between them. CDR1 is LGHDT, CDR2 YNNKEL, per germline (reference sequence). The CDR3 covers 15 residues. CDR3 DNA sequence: TGTGCCAGCAGCCCTACGGGGGTAGGGGCCAACGTCCTGACTTTC. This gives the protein CASSPTGVGANVLTF.

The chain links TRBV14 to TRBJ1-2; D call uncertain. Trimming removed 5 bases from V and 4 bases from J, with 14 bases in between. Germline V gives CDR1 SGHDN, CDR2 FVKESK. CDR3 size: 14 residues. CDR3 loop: CASSSLGGTYGYTF. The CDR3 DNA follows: TGTGCCAGCAGCTCCTTAGGCGGCACCTATGGCTACACCTTC.

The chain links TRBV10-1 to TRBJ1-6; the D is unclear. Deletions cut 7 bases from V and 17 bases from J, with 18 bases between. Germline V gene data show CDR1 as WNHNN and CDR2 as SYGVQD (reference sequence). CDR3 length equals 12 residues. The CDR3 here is CASTERPLLIHF. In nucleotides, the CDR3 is TGCGCCAGCACCGAGAGGCCCCTATTGATCCACTTT.

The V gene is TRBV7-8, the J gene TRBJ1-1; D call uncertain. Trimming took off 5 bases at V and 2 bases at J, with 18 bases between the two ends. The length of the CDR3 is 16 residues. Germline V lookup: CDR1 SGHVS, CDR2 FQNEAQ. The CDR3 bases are TGTGCCAGCAGCACACCCTGGGCCACTCTTAACACTGAAGCTTTCTTT. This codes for CASSTPWATLNTEAFF.

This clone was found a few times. The CDR3, as DNA: TGTGCCAGCAGCTTAGTTGTATCCTCGGGGCATGGCTACACCTTC. Its translation: CASSLVVSSGHGYTF. The gene calls are TRBV7-2 and TRBJ1-2; a possible D gene is TRBD1 (5 bases). V was clipped by 1 base and J by 6 bases, with 15 bases between them. Per the germline V gene, CDR1 is SGHTA and CDR2 is FQGNSA. The length of the CDR3 is 15 residues.

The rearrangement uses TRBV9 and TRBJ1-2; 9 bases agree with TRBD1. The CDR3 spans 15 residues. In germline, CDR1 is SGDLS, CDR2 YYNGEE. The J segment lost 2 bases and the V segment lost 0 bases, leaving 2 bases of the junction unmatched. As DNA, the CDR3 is TGTGCCAGCAGCGTAGTGGGACAGGGAAACTATGGCTACACCTTC. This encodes CASSVVGQGNYGYTF.